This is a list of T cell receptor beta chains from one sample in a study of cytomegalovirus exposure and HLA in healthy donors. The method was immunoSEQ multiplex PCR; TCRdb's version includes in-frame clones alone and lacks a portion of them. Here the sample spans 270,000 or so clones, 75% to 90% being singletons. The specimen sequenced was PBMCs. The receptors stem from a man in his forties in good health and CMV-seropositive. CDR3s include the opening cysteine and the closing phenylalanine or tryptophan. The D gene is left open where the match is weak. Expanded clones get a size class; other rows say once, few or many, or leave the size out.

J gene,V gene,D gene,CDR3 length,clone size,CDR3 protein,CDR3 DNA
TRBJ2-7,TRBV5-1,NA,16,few,CASSFGPGTTSYEQYF,NA
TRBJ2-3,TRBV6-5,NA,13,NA,CASRVSGTDTQYF,TGTGCCAGCCGAGTATCCGGCACAGATACGCAGTATTTT
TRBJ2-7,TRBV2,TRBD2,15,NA,CASSVLVGGPGEQYF,TGTGCCAGCAGTGTTCTAGTGGGAGGGCCGGGGGAGCAGTACTTC
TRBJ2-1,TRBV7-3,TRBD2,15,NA,CASTPTSARGDEQFF,TGTGCCAGCACCCCGACTAGCGCGCGCGGGGATGAGCAGTTCTTC
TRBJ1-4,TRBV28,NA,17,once,CASSLVWDTATNEKLFF,TGTGCCAGCAGTTTGGTCTGGGACACTGCAACTAATGAAAAACTGTTTTTT
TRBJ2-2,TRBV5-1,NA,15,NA,CASSLLADGTGELFF,TGCGCCAGCAGCTTGCTGGCGGATGGCACCGGGGAGCTGTTTTTT
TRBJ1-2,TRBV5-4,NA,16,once,CASSLRGGRSDYGYTF,TGTGCCAGCAGCTTGAGGGGGGGGCGAAGTGACTATGGCTACACCTTC
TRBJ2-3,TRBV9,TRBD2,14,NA,CASSPRLAADTQYF,TGTGCCAGCAGCCCCCGACTAGCGGCAGATACGCAGTATTTT
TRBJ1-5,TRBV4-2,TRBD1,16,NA,CASSQPGQGVNQPQHF,TGTGCCAGCAGCCAACCGGGACAGGGGGTTAATCAGCCCCAGCATTTT
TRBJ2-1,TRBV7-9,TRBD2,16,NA,CASSLRLAGGGNEQFF,TGTGCCAGCAGCTTACGACTAGCGGGAGGGGGTAATGAGCAGTTCTTC
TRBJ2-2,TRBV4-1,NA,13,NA,CASTWQNTGELFF,TGCGCCAGTACCTGGCAGAACACCGGGGAGCTGTTTTTT
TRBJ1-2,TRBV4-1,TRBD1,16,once,CASSPPGGRQTYGYTF,TGCGCCAGCAGCCCTCCAGGGGGCAGGCAAACCTATGGCTACACCTTC
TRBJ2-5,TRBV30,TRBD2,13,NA,CAWSDQTSGPQYF,TGTGCCTGGAGTGATCAGACTAGCGGACCCCAGTACTTC
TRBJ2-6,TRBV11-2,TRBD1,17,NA,CASSLDRGLSGANVLTF,TGTGCCAGCAGCTTAGACAGGGGGTTGTCTGGGGCCAACGTCCTGACTTTC
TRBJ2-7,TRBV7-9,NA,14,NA,CASSPSAVVYEQYF,TGTGCCAGCAGCCCCTCAGCGGTTGTTTACGAGCAGTACTTC
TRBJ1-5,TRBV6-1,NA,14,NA,CASTLSGGNQPQHF,TGTGCCAGCACCCTTTCCGGGGGCAATCAGCCCCAGCATTTT
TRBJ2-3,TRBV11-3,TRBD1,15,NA,CASSLEGTGADTQYF,TGTGCCAGCAGCTTAGAGGGGACAGGGGCAGATACGCAGTATTTT
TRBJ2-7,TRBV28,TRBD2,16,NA,CASSSPGLAGSYEQYF,TGTGCCAGCAGTTCTCCCGGGCTAGCGGGATCCTACGAGCAGTACTTC
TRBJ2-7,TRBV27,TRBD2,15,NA,CASSLMAGGPSEQYF,TGTGCCAGCAGTTTAATGGCGGGAGGGCCGTCCGAGCAGTACTTC
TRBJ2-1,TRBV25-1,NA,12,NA,CASSVRRDEQFF,TGTGCCAGCAGTGTCCGGAGGGATGAGCAGTTCTTC
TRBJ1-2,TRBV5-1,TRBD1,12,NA,CASSFQGEYYTF,TGCGCCAGCAGCTTCCAGGGGGAATACTACACCTTC
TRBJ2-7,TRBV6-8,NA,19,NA,CASSYSGRRAGPLSYEQYF,TGTGCCAGCAGTTACTCGGGTAGGCGTGCAGGTCCCCTCTCCTACGAGCAGTACTTC
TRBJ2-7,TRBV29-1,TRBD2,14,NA,CSVEDSGSSYEQYF,TGCAGCGTTGAAGATAGCGGGTCCTCCTACGAGCAGTACTTC
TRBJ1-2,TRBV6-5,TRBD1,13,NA,CASSNQGAFGYTF,TGTGCCAGCAGTAACCAGGGGGCTTTCGGCTACACCTTC
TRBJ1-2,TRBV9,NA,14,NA,CASSVDPKPYGYTF,TGTGCCAGCAGCGTAGACCCAAAGCCTTATGGCTACACCTTC
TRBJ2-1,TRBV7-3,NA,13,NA,CASSSDTYNEQFF,TGTGCCAGCAGCTCGGACACATACAATGAGCAGTTCTTC
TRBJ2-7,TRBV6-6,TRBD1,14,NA,CASSRGQGAYEQYF,TGTGCCAGCAGTAGGGGACAGGGGGCCTACGAGCAGTACTTC